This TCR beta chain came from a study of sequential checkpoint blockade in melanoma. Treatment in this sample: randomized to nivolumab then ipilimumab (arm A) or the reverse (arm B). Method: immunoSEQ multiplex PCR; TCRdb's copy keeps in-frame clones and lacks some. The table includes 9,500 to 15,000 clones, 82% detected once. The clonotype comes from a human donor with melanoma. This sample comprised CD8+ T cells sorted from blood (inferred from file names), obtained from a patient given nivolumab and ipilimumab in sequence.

The CDR3 region is CASRLGTGGEQYF. The CDR3 DNA reads as TGCGCCAGCAGACTCGGGACAGGGGGCGAGCAGTACTTC. The chain recombines TRBV10-1 with TRBJ2-7; 11 positions agree with TRBD1. The V and J ends lost 6 bases and 6 bases, in that order; junction bases with no gene match: 4. Germline loops: CDR1 WNHNN, CDR2 SYGVQD (reference sequence). This CDR3 spans 13 amino acids.